The source of this T cell receptor beta chain is a study of shared clonotypes between healthy human individuals. Study-wide findings and caveats: Generally, naive subsets came out with larger estimated richness than memory subsets. Depth was large, yet rarefaction showed that sorted-subset sequencing was incomplete.

This table comes from immunoSEQ multiplex PCR, and its TCRdb copy is limited to in-frame clones, with some not included. The table lists about 610,000 clones, around 97% of them singletons, with around 0.058% in the top ten. Recent vaccinations or acute infections were absent in the healthy HIV-negative adult donors. As concerns this clone: As yet, its antigen is unknown.

Germline values: CDR1 SGHNT, CDR2 YYREEE (reference sequence). V was trimmed by 4 bases and J by 3 bases, leaving 8 bases between them. This CDR3 has 13 residues. Sequencing used naive CD4+ T cells sorted from blood. Subset in this sample: CD45RA+ positively selected. This TCR derives from a woman in her 30s in good health. This sequence joins TRBV5-4 and TRBJ1-5; weak D call: TRBD1 (5 bases). The CDR3 DNA sequence: TGTGCCAGCAGCCAGGGTCCCAATCAGCCCCAGCATTTT. Translation gives CASSQGPNQPQHF.